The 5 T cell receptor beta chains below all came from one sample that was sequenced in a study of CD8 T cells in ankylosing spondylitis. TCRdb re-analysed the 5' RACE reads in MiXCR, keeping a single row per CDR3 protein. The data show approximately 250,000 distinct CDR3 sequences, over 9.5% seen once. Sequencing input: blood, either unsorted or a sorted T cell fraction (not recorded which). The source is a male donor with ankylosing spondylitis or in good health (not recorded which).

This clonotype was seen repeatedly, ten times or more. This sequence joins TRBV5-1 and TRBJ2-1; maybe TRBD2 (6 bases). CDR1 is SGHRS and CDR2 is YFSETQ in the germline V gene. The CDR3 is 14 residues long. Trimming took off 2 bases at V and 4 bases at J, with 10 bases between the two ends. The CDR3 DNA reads TGCGCCAGCAGCTTAAACGCGGGGTACAATGAGCAGTTCTTC. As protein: CASSLNAGYNEQFF.

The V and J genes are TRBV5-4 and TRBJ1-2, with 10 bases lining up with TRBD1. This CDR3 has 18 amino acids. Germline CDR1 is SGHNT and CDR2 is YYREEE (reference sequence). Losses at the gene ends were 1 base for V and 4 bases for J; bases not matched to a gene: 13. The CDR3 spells CASSLKGQGPPLGYGYTF. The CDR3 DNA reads TGTGCCAGCAGCTTGAAGGGACAGGGGCCACCATTAGGCTATGGCTACACCTTC.

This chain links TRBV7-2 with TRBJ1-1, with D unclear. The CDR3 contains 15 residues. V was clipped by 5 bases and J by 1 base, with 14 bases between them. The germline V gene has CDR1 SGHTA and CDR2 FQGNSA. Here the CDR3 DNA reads TGTGCCAGCAGCCCCTACCCTGGCGGGAACACTGAAGCTTTCTTT. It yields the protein CASSPYPGGNTEAFF.

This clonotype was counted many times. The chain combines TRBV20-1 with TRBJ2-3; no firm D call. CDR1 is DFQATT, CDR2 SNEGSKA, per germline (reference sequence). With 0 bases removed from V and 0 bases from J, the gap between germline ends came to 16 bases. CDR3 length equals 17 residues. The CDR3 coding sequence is TGCAGTGCTAGAGATTTTGAGGTGGTTTTAAGCACAGATACGCAGTATTTT. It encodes CSARDFEVVLSTDTQYF.

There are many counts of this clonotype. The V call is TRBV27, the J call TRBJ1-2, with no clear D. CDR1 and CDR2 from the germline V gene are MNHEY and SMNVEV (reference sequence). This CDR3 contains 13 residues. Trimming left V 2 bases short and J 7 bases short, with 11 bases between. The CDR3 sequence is CASSLTGLSGYTF. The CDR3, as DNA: TGTGCCAGCAGTTTAACTGGGTTGTCTGGCTACACCTTC.